This section outlines one T cell receptor beta chain sequence together with its context. The J segment lost 5 bases and the V segment lost 2 bases, leaving 6 bases of the junction unmatched. The CDR3 loop spans 15 amino acids. The germline gives CDR1 GTSNPN, CDR2 SVGIG (reference sequence). This table comes from immunoSEQ multiplex PCR, and its TCRdb copy is limited to in-frame clones, with some not included. Of about 220,000 clones listed, 83% are singletons. The source of the sample is a study of blood T cell repertoires in COVID-19. The V call is TRBV30, the J call TRBJ2-5, with TRBD2 matching over 12 bases. Sequenced material: peripheral blood. The clonotype comes from a woman aged 40 to 50 with active or convalescent COVID-19. CDR3 loop: CAWSKPGLAGETQYF. CDR3 in DNA: TGTGCCTGGAGTAAACCCGGACTAGCGGGGGAGACCCAGTACTTC.